This T cell receptor beta chain came from a study of T cells after posttransplantation cyclophosphamide. Findings and caveats of the study: Recipient CMV seropositivity and CMV reactivation strongly tracked TRB clonality. Blood and skin or GI T cell repertoires showed limited TRB overlap.

Only in-frame clones appear in the TCRdb table, and some are missing; sequencing was by immunoSEQ multiplex PCR. Of about 2,500 clones in the sample, around 85% are singletons; the top ten hold around 26%. As for this clone: Its antigen is not known.

Busulfan-fludarabine conditioning, marrow transplant, and cyclophosphamide on days +3 and +4 were administered. There are 15 residues in the CDR3. Trimming shortened V by 3 bases and J by 7 bases, and 13 bases separated the two germline ends. Germline V gives CDR1 MGHRA, CDR2 YSYEKL. This material consisted of PBMCs, taken after allogeneic stem cell transplant with posttransplant cyclophosphamide. The chain carries TRBV4-1 and TRBJ1-6; D possibly corresponds to TRBD1 (6 bases). The TCR was taken from a male patient in his thirties who received an allogeneic stem cell transplant from a related donor, was CMV-positive, and had acute GVHD only. Among the T cells, some may be from the graft donor. CDR3 sequence: CASSQQGLRNSPLHF. CDR3 DNA: TGCGCCAGCAGCCAGCAGGGGTTGCGGAATTCACCCCTCCACTTT.